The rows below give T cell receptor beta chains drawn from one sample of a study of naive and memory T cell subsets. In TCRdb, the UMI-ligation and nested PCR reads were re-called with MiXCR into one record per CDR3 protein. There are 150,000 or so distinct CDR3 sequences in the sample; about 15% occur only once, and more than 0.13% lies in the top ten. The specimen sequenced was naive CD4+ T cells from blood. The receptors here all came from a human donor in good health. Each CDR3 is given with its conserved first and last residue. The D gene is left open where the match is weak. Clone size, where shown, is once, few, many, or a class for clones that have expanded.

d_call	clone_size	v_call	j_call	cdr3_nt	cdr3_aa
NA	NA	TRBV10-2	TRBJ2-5	TGCGCCAGCACCCACGGAAAGGGAGAGACCCAGTACTTC	CASTHGKGETQYF
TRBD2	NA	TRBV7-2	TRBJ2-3	TGTGCCAGCAGCCCGAGACTAGCGGGAAGCACAGATACGCAGTATTTT	CASSPRLAGSTDTQYF
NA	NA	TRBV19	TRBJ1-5	TGTGCCAGTAGACCTCCAGGTGGGGGGCCCCAGCATTTT	CASRPPGGGPQHF
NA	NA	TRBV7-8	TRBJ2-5	TGTGCCAGCAGCTTGTCGATTCGAGAGACCCAGTACTTC	CASSLSIRETQYF
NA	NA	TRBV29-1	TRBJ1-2	TGCAGCGTTGGTCGGCGATTTGGTGATGGCTACACCTTC	CSVGRRFGDGYTF
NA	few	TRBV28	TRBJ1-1	TGTGCCAGCAGTTTACTTACAGTGAACACTGAAGCTTTCTTT	CASSLLTVNTEAFF
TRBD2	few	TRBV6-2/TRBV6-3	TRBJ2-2	TGTGCCAGCAGTCGACTAGCAAGCGGGGAGCTGTTTTTT	CASSRLASGELFF
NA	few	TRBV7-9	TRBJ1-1	TGTGCCAGCAGTTACCGGGACACCTCCACTGAAGCTTTCTTT	CASSYRDTSTEAFF
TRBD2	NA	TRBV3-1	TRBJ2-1	TGTGCCAGCAGCCGGGGACTAGCGGGAGTAGGGGAGCAGTTCTTC	CASSRGLAGVGEQFF
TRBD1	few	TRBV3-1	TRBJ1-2	TGTGCCAGCAGACCCACCGACAGGGGGGATTACTATGGCTACACCTTC	CASRPTDRGDYYGYTF
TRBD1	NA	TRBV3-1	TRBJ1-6	TGTGCCAGCAGCCAACAGGGGGCGCGTTCACCCCTCCACTTT	CASSQQGARSPLHF
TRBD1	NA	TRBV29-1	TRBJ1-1	TGCAGCGTTACAGGGGTGAACACTGAAGCTTTCTTT	CSVTGVNTEAFF
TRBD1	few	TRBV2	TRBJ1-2	TGTGCCAGCAGTAACGAGGACAGGGGAGGACACTATGGCTACACCTTC	CASSNEDRGGHYGYTF
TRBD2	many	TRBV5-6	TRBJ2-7	TGTGCCAGCAGCTACCCGGCGGGGGGAGGCTACGAGCAGTACTTC	CASSYPAGGGYEQYF
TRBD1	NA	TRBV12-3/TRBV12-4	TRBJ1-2	TGTGCCAGCAGTTCGGGACAGGGGTTGAGGGGCTACACCTTC	CASSSGQGLRGYTF
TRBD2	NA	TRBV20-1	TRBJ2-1	TGCAGTGCCCCTCCGGGACTAGCGGGAGGAGGATTCTCCTACAATGAGCAGTTCTTC	CSAPPGLAGGGFSYNEQFF